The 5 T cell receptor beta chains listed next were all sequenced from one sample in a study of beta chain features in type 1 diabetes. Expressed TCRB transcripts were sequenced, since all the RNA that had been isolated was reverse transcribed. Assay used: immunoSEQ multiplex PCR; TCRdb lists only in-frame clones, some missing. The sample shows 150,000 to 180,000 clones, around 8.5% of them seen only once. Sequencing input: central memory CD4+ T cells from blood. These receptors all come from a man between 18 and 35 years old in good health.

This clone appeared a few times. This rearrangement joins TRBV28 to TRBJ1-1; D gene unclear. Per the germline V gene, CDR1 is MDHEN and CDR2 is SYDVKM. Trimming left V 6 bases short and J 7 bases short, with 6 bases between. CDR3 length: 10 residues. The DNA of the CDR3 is TGTGCCAGCAGGAGAGTTGAAGCTTTCTTT. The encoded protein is CASRRVEAFF.

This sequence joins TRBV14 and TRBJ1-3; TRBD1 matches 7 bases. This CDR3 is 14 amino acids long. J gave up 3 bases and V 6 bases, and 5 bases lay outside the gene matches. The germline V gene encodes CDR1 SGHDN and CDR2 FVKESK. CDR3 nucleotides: TGTGCCAGCAGGAAAGGACAGGATGGAAACACCATATATTTT. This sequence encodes CASRKGQDGNTIYF.

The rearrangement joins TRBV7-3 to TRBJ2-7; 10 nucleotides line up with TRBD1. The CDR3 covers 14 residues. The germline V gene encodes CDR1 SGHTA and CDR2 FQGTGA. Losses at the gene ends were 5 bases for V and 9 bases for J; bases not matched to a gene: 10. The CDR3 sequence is CASSAPGQGNGQYF. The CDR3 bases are TGTGCCAGCAGCGCGCCGGGACAGGGGAACGGGCAGTACTTC.

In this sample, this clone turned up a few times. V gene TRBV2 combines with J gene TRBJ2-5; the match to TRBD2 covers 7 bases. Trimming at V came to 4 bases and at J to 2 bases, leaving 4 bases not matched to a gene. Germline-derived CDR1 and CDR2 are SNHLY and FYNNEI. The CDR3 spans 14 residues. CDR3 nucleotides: TGTGCCAGCAGTGGAAGCGGGACTCAAGAGACCCAGTACTTC. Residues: CASSGSGTQETQYF.

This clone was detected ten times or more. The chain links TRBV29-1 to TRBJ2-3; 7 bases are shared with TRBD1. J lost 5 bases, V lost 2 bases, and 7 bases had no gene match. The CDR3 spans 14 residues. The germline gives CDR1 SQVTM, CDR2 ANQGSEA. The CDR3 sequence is CSVETGAAGDTQYF. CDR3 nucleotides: TGCAGCGTTGAAACAGGGGCGGCAGGAGATACGCAGTATTTT.